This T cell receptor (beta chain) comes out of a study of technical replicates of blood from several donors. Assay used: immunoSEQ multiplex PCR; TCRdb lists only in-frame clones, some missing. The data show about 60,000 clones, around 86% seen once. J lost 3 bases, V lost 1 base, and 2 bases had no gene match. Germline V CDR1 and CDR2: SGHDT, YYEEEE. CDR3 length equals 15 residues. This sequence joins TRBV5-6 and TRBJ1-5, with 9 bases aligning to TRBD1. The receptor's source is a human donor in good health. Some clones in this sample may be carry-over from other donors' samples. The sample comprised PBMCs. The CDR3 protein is CASSLRDRDNQPQHF. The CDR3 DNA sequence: TGTGCCAGCAGCTTGCGGGACAGGGACAATCAGCCCCAGCATTTT.